The source of this T cell receptor (beta chain) is a study of CD8 T cells in ankylosing spondylitis. Points from the study as a whole: Ankylosing spondylitis blood seemed to carry a telltale TCR beta motif made of roughly 8 highly homologous variants. Some motif variants were previously reported in reactive arthritis synovial fluid and blood. Significant enrichment of disease-linked clones was reportedly seen in matched ankylosing spondylitis synovial fluid.

Using quantitative 5'-RACE with molecular barcodes, the authors made TCR beta libraries. TCRdb redid the calling of the 5' RACE reads with MiXCR, one entry per CDR3 protein. The sample yields some 290,000 distinct CDR3 sequences, over 15% seen once. In regard to this clonotype: Its antigen is still unknown.

This clonotype was obtained from a male donor with ankylosing spondylitis or in good health (not recorded which). Sample: blood, either unsorted or a sorted T cell fraction (not recorded which).

In DNA, the CDR3 is TGTGCCAGCAGTTTAAGGTCGAGCTCCTATAATTCACCCCTCCACTTT. As protein: CASSLRSSSYNSPLHF. The genes are TRBV27 and TRBJ1-6; no clear D gene. Trimming removed 2 bases from V and 0 bases from J, with 8 bases in between. The CDR3 is 16 amino acids. CDR1 is MNHEY and CDR2 is SMNVEV in the germline V gene (reference sequence).